The sequence of this T cell receptor beta chain was determined in a study of blood T cell repertoires in COVID-19. Trimming removed 1 base from V and 3 bases from J, with 13 bases in between. CDR3 length: 15 residues. In germline, CDR1 is SEHNR, CDR2 FQNEAQ (reference sequence). Libraries were prepared by immunoSEQ multiplex PCR; TCRdb keeps only in-frame clonotypes and omits some of them. Altogether under 500,000 clones are present, more than 85% being singletons, with the ten largest covering roughly 4%. V usage is TRBV7-9 and J usage is TRBJ2-7; possibly TRBD1 for D (6 bases). The sample consisted of peripheral blood. The clonotype comes from a woman in her twenties or thirties with acute or convalescent COVID-19. CDR3 coding DNA: TGTGCCAGCAGCTTAGAGGCGGGCAGGGGCTACGAGCAGTACTTC. This gives the protein CASSLEAGRGYEQYF.